A selection of T cell receptor beta chains follows, all from one sample in a study of blood T cell repertoires in COVID-19. The assay was immunoSEQ multiplex PCR, and TCRdb's table has in-frame clones only and misses some. The sample has 200,000 to 250,000 clones, approximately 80% seen once. Material for sequencing was PBMCs or T cells enriched from blood (not recorded which). The receptors were gathered from a man aged 55 to 70 who had recovered from COVID-19. Both conserved end residues are part of each CDR3. The D gene is left open where the match is weak. Some rows mark clone size as missing; the rest say once, few, many or name a class of expanded clone.

abundance	d_gene	v_gene	j_gene	CDR3nt	CDR3aa
NA	TRBD1	TRBV10-3	TRBJ1-2	TGTGCCATCAGTGACCGGACAGGAGGTTTTTCTAACTATGGCTACACCTTC	CAISDRTGGFSNYGYTF
NA	NA	TRBV5-1	TRBJ2-5	TGCGCCAGCAGCTTGGTGGCAGGGGAGCAAGAGACCCAGTACTTC	CASSLVAGEQETQYF
NA	TRBD1	TRBV2	TRBJ2-1	TGTGCCAGCAAGAGGACAGGGGACTACAATGAGCAGTTCTTC	CASKRTGDYNEQFF
NA	NA	TRBV10-2	TRBJ2-2	TGCGCCAGCAGTGGTCAGGGGACCGGGGAGCTGTTTTTT	CASSGQGTGELFF
NA	NA	TRBV5-4	TRBJ2-5	TGTGCCAGCAGCCCCAGGGACACCCATGGGGAGACCCAGTACTTC	CASSPRDTHGETQYF
NA	NA	TRBV6-5	TRBJ1-2	TGTGCCAGCGGTCTCCGGGGGAACTATGGCTACACCTTC	CASGLRGNYGYTF
NA	NA	TRBV5-6	TRBJ1-4	TGTGCCAGCAGCTTACAGACAGGCTATGCAACTAATGAAAAACTGTTTTTT	CASSLQTGYATNEKLFF
NA	NA	TRBV3-1/TRBV3-2	TRBJ1-4	TGTGCCAGCAGCCTAGGACAGCTAGAAAAACTGTTTTTT	CASSLGQLEKLFF
NA	NA	TRBV2	TRBJ2-7	TGTGCCAGCAGTGACAAGGTTCCAGGGGACGAGCAGTACTTC	CASSDKVPGDEQYF
NA	TRBD2	TRBV7-2	TRBJ2-1	TGTGCCAGCAGCTTAGGGGGTAGCGGGGTTCTTGGGGAGCAGTTCTTC	CASSLGGSGVLGEQFF
NA	TRBD1	TRBV11-2	TRBJ2-7	TGTGCCAGCAGCTTAGATCTCAGGGGGAGTTACGAGCAGTACTTC	CASSLDLRGSYEQYF
NA	NA	TRBV19	TRBJ1-2	TGTGCCAGTAGAGAGGTACAGGCTAACTATGGCTACACCTTC	CASREVQANYGYTF
NA	NA	TRBV5-8	TRBJ2-6	TGTGCCAGCAGCTTGCCAGGGGTCGGGGCCAACGTCCTGACTTTC	CASSLPGVGANVLTF
few	TRBD1	TRBV19	TRBJ1-4	TGTGCCAGTACAAAGACAGGGGAGTTTGAAAAACTGTTTTTT	CASTKTGEFEKLFF
NA	NA	TRBV2	TRBJ1-5	TGTGCCAGCAGTGAACGGGATTTCAGCAATCAGCCCCAGCATTTT	CASSERDFSNQPQHF
NA	TRBD1	TRBV7-9	TRBJ1-1	TGTGCCAGCAGCTTACGCAGGGGGGAGACTGAAGCTTTCTTT	CASSLRRGETEAFF
NA	TRBD2	TRBV10-3	TRBJ2-3	TGTGCCATCAGTGCTCAGCGGACTAGCGGGGAAGATACGCAGTATTTT	CAISAQRTSGEDTQYF
NA	TRBD1	TRBV11-3	TRBJ2-3	TGTGCCAGCAGCCCCCGGACAGGGGGCAGTGGAGATACGCAGTATTTT	CASSPRTGGSGDTQYF
NA	TRBD1	TRBV19	TRBJ2-7	TGTGCCAGTAGCAAAAGGACAGGTGACTCCTACGAGCAGTACTTC	CASSKRTGDSYEQYF
few	TRBD1	TRBV24-1	TRBJ1-5	TGTGCCACTAGAGGAGGGACAGGGGATATCAATCAGCCCCAGCATTTT	CATRGGTGDINQPQHF
NA	TRBD1	TRBV5-1	TRBJ1-5	TGCGCCAGCAGCTTTACAGGGGACGGCAATCAGCCCCAGCATTTT	CASSFTGDGNQPQHF
NA	TRBD1	TRBV11-2	TRBJ2-7	TGTGCCAGCAGCTTGGAGACAGGGGATTCCTACGAGCAGTACTTC	CASSLETGDSYEQYF
once	NA	TRBV7-3	TRBJ1-1	TGTGCCAGCAGCTTATTGGGAGGTGGCACTGAAGCTTTCTTT	CASSLLGGGTEAFF
few	NA	TRBV5-1	TRBJ2-7	TGCGCCAGCACCCTAGGTCGGGTCTCCTACGAGCAGTACTTC	CASTLGRVSYEQYF
NA	TRBD1	TRBV5-1	TRBJ1-4	TGCGCCAGCAGCTTGGCCGGGACAGGGGGTGAAAAACTGTTTTTT	CASSLAGTGGEKLFF
NA	NA	TRBV6-2/TRBV6-3	TRBJ2-1	TGTGCCAGCAGTTACCCGAGGGGGAATGAGCAGTTCTTC	CASSYPRGNEQFF
NA	NA	TRBV14	TRBJ1-1	TGTGCCAGCTGTGACTCGGGCACTGAAGCTTTCTTT	CASCDSGTEAFF
NA	TRBD1	TRBV6-5	TRBJ1-2	TGTGCCAGCAGTTACTCGCGGGACAGGGGGCCCTCCTTC	CASSYSRDRGPSF